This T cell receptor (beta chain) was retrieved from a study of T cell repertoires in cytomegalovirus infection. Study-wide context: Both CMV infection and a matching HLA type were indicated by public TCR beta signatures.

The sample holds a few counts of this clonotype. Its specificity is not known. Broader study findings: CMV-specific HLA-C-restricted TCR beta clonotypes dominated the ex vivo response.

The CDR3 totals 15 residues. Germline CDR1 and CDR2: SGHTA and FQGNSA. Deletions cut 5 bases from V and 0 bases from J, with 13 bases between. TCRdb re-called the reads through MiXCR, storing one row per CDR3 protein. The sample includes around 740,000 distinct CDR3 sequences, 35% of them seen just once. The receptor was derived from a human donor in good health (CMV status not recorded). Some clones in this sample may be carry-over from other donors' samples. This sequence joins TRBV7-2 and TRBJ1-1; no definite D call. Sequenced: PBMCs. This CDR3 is CASSGLAALNTEAFF. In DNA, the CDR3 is TGTGCCAGCAGCGGTCTTGCCGCTCTGAACACTGAAGCTTTCTTT.